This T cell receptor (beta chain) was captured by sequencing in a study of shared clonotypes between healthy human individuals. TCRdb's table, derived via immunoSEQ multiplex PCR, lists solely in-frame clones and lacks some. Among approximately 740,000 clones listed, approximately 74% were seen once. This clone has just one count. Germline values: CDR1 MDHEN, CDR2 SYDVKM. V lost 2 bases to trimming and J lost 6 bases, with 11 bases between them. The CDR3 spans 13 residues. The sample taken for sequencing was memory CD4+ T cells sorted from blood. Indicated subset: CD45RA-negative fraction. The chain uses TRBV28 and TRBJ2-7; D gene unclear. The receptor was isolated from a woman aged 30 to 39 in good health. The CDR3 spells CASSLPQLGEQYF. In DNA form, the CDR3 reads TGTGCCAGCAGTTTACCACAGCTCGGCGAGCAGTACTTC.